The entry below gives a single T cell receptor (beta chain) sequence along with its context. Its cognate antigen is unknown. These data belong to a study of T cells in Graves' hyperthyroidism and ophthalmopathy. Turning to the study itself: Initial diagnosis, before any treatment, was when peripheral blood was collected. Study conclusions and caveats: Most thyroid-expanded clonotypes above 0.001 were also found in blood. In simple terms, a model built on 13 V-J features told ophthalmopathy apart from stable hyperthyroidism.

The CDR3 has 15 residues. The germline V gene has CDR1 SGDLS and CDR2 YYNGEE. The V gene lost 0 bases and the J gene lost 0 bases, with 9 bases spanning the gap. Template material for amplifying TCR beta CDR3 regions consisted of RNA transcripts. First-round RT-PCR of the TCR CDR3 relied on the HTBI primer set. TCRdb itself ran the multiplex PCR reads through MiXCR, one entry per CDR3 protein. The data show some 500,000 distinct CDR3 sequences, roughly a quarter seen once. This chain connects TRBV9 to TRBJ1-2; D gene unclear. The source material was blood. This clonotype originated in a woman in her 30s with Graves' ophthalmopathy. For the CDR3, the DNA is TGTGCCAGCAGCGTAGCAGGATTGGCTAACTATGGCTACACCTTC. The encoded protein is CASSVAGLANYGYTF.